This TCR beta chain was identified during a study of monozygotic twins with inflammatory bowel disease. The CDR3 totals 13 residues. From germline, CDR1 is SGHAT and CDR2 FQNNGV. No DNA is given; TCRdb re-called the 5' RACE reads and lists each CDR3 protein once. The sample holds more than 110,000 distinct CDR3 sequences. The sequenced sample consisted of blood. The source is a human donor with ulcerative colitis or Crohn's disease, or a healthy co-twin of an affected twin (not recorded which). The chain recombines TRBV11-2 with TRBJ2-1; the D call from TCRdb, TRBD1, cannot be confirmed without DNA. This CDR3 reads CASSLGPPNEQFF.